The rows below give T cell receptor beta chains drawn from one sample of a study of vaccination effects on CD4 cells after COVID-19. Method: immunoSEQ multiplex PCR; TCRdb's copy keeps in-frame clones and lacks some. Of over 30,000 clones listed, approximately 82% were seen once; the top ten hold approximately 1.6%. The antigens for these receptors are not known. Material: CD4+ T cells from PBMCs cultured with HCoV-NL63 spike peptides, obtained after COVID-19 vaccination. The receptors were sampled from a human donor who received a COVID-19 vaccine. Some clones in this sample may be carry-over from other donors' samples. Each CDR3 is given with its conserved first and last residue. A D gene is named only where the DNA matches it firmly. Rows give clone size only sometimes, using once, few, many, or a class for an expanded clone.

d_call	j_call	v_call	clone_size	cdr3_nt	cdr3_aa
NA	TRBJ1-2	TRBV7-8	NA	TGTGCCAGCAGCCAAGGACAGAACTATGGCTACACCTTC	CASSQGQNYGYTF
NA	TRBJ1-6	TRBV9	NA	TGTGCCAGCAGCGCTAGTGCTCAGGGCTCAAATTCACCCCTCCACTTT	CASSASAQGSNSPLHF
NA	TRBJ1-5	TRBV27	NA	TGTGCCAGCAGTCGTCGACCTCAGGGGAGCAATCAGCCCCAGCATTTT	CASSRRPQGSNQPQHF
TRBD2	TRBJ2-1	TRBV7-3	NA	TGTGCCAGCAGCTTAAAGGGGGGACTAGCGGGGACCGGGTCCTACAATGAGCAGTTCTTC	CASSLKGGLAGTGSYNEQFF
NA	TRBJ1-5	TRBV6-1	few	TGTGCCAGCAGTGAAGCAAGGAATAGCAATCAGCCCCAGCATTTT	CASSEARNSNQPQHF
NA	TRBJ1-1	TRBV7-3	NA	TGTGCCAGCAGCTCGGACAGGAACACTGAAGCTTTCTTT	CASSSDRNTEAFF
TRBD1	TRBJ1-4	TRBV29-1	NA	TGCAGCGTCCGACAGGGTCGGGAAAAACTGTTTTTT	CSVRQGREKLFF
NA	TRBJ1-1	TRBV5-1	NA	TGCGCCAGCAGCTTGGGGCCGACGACGGGTACCAACACTGAAGCTTTCTTT	CASSLGPTTGTNTEAFF
NA	TRBJ2-5	TRBV19	NA	TGTGCCAGTAGTATTGACACCCAAGAGACCCAGTACTTC	CASSIDTQETQYF
NA	TRBJ2-1	TRBV7-3	NA	TGTGCCAGCAGCTCAACAGGGAATGAGCAGTTCTTC	CASSSTGNEQFF
TRBD1	TRBJ2-3	TRBV19	NA	TGTGCCAGTAGCCCGGACAGGGGAGATACGCAGTATTTT	CASSPDRGDTQYF
NA	TRBJ2-1	TRBV5-1	NA	TGCGCCAGCAGCTTACCCGGTAGTATGAATGAGCAGTTCTTC	CASSLPGSMNEQFF
TRBD1	TRBJ2-1	TRBV7-2	NA	TGTGCCAGCAGCTTACCTACCGGACAGGGCCGCTCCTACAATGAGCAGTTCTTC	CASSLPTGQGRSYNEQFF
TRBD1	TRBJ2-5	TRBV7-2	NA	TGTGCCAGCAGCTCTTACCGGGACAGGGTGGGTGAGACCCAGTACTTC	CASSSYRDRVGETQYF
TRBD2	TRBJ2-3	TRBV24-1	NA	TGTGCCACCAGCGGAAGCGGGGGGCCTGTAGATACGCAGTATTTT	CATSGSGGPVDTQYF
NA	TRBJ1-1	TRBV28	NA	TGTGCCAGCAGTCCGAGACCGACTAACACTGAAGCTTTCTTT	CASSPRPTNTEAFF
NA	TRBJ1-1	TRBV7-9	NA	TGTGCCAGCAGCCCAAATCAGGAGAACACTGAAGCTTTCTTT	CASSPNQENTEAFF
NA	TRBJ2-3	TRBV9	NA	TGTGCCAGCAGCGATACACAAGATACGCAGTATTTT	CASSDTQDTQYF
NA	TRBJ2-5	TRBV6-6	NA	TGTGCCAGCAGTTACGCGGGCGCTCAAGAGACCCAGTACTTC	CASSYAGAQETQYF
TRBD1	TRBJ2-5	TRBV2	NA	TGTGCCAGCAGAGATGGGACAGAGGGCCTTAAGACCCAGTACTTC	CASRDGTEGLKTQYF
NA	TRBJ1-3	TRBV7-9	NA	TGTGCCAGCATGTCTGGAAACACCATATATTTT	CASMSGNTIYF
TRBD1	TRBJ1-1	TRBV29-1	NA	TGCAGCGTAGAAACGACAGGGCTCGAAACTGAAGCTTTCTTT	CSVETTGLETEAFF
TRBD1	TRBJ1-5	TRBV6-5	once	TGTGCCAGCAGGGGACAGGGCAATCAGCCCCAGCATTTT	CASRGQGNQPQHF
TRBD2	TRBJ2-5	TRBV19	NA	TGTGCCAGTAGTATAGGAAGCGGGGGCCCGCAAGAGACCCAGTACTTC	CASSIGSGGPQETQYF
NA	TRBJ2-3	TRBV9	NA	TGTGCCAGCAGCCCCACTAGTTTCAGGCGGGGTACGCAGTATTTT	CASSPTSFRRGTQYF
NA	TRBJ1-5	TRBV28	NA	TGTGCCAGCAGTTTTAGACGGCCGGGAGAGGAGCCCCAGCATTTT	CASSFRRPGEEPQHF
NA	TRBJ1-1	TRBV19	NA	TGTGCCAGTAGTGGAGGGAGGGGCACTGAAGCTTTCTTT	CASSGGRGTEAFF
TRBD1	TRBJ1-2	TRBV5-8	NA	TGTGCCGACAGGGGTGGTGGCTACACCTTC	CADRGGGYTF
NA	TRBJ2-2	TRBV2	NA	TGTGCCAGCAGAAAACAGGGTTTGAACGGGGAGCTGTTTTTT	CASRKQGLNGELFF
NA	TRBJ2-2	TRBV7-3	NA	TGTGCCAGCAGCTTAGTCTACGGAACCGGGGAGCTGTTTTTT	CASSLVYGTGELFF
NA	TRBJ2-2	TRBV6-6	NA	TGTGCCAGCAGTCGACTACAGGGGGAGCTGTTTTTT	CASSRLQGELFF
NA	TRBJ2-3	TRBV7-7	NA	TGTGCCAGCAGCTTAGATAGGGCAGATACGCAGTATTTT	CASSLDRADTQYF
NA	TRBJ2-1	TRBV6-5	NA	TGTGCCAGCAGCCGGACTACCGGGGCCTACAATGAGCAGTTCTTC	CASSRTTGAYNEQFF
NA	TRBJ1-6	TRBV7-9	few	TGTGCCAGCAGCTCGGCGACATATTCACCCCTCCACTTT	CASSSATYSPLHF
NA	TRBJ1-2	TRBV3-1/TRBV3-2	NA	TGTGCCAGCAGCCCAGAGGGATCCAGGGATGGCTACACCTTC	CASSPEGSRDGYTF
TRBD1	TRBJ2-5	TRBV29-1	NA	TGCAGCGTTTGGACAGGGGGACGGGAGACCCAGTACTTC	CSVWTGGRETQYF
TRBD2	TRBJ2-4	TRBV4-1	NA	TGCGCCAGCAGCCCTTTCGGGGGGGACATTCAGTACTTC	CASSPFGGDIQYF
NA	TRBJ1-3	TRBV4-1	NA	TGCGCCAGCAGCCTAGACAGTAGCTCTGGAAACACCATATATTTT	CASSLDSSSGNTIYF
NA	TRBJ2-5	TRBV5-1	NA	TGCGCCAGCAGCTTGGGAAGGGTTTCTGGCCAAGAGACCCAGTACTTC	CASSLGRVSGQETQYF